This TCR beta chain was sequenced during a study of blood T cell repertoires in COVID-19. Study information: COVID-19 samples collected from the United States, Italy and Spain covered acute and convalescent phases.

Remarks on this clone: A clone one base away is much larger, so this may be a read error.

CDR1 SGHNT and CDR2 YENEEA come from the germline V gene. Trimming took 3 bases from V and 1 from J; bases not matched to a gene: 0. CDR3 length: 16 amino acids. Per the original methods: How many nucleated cells were present was estimated from reference gene primer amplification. Repertoires were generated with immunoSEQ multiplex PCR, while TCRdb's copy carries only in-frame clones and drops some. V and J calls and clone size are as listed in that table; D and trimming were resolved from the DNA. The table lists approximately 500,000 clones, approximately 91% of them singletons. Material: peripheral blood. The receptor was derived from a woman aged 45 to 65 with COVID-19, enrolled during active disease. V usage is TRBV11-3 and J usage is TRBJ2-3; 14 bases map to TRBD2. Here the CDR3 reads CASSLGLAGGTDTQYF. In nucleotides, the CDR3 is TGTGCCAGCAGCTTGGGACTAGCGGGGGGCACAGATACGCAGTATTTT. Together with reference TRBV11-3 and TRBJ2-3, the CDR3 gives the full variable domain: EAGVVQSPRYKIIEKKQPVAFWCNPISGHNTLYWYLQNLGQGPELLIRYENEEAVDDSQLPKDRFSAERLKGVDSTLKIQPAELGDSAVYLCASSLGLAGGTDTQYFGPGTRLTVL.